A selection of T cell receptor beta chains follows, all from one sample in a study of cytomegalovirus exposure and HLA in healthy donors. Profiled with immunoSEQ multiplex PCR; TCRdb holds only in-frame clones, not every one. The sample includes about 130,000 clones, 80% of them seen just once. Sequenced sample: PBMCs. The receptors were gathered from a man aged 35-49 years in good health and CMV-seronegative. The CDR3 runs from the conserved cysteine through the conserved F or W. The D gene is left open where the match is weak. A clone size is listed for some rows: how often the clone was seen (once, few, many), or a class if it is expanded.

J | size | D | V | CDR3 | DNA
TRBJ2-7 | NA | TRBD2 | TRBV10-1 | CASSDRGLAGDEQYF | TGCGCCAGCAGTGATAGGGGACTAGCGGGAGACGAGCAGTACTTC
TRBJ1-1 | NA | TRBD1 | TRBV5-1 | CASSGQGGLTEAFF | TGCGCCAGCAGCGGACAGGGGGGACTCACTGAAGCTTTCTTT
TRBJ2-5 | NA | TRBD1 | TRBV18 | CASSPLPGQGAIGRETQYF | TGTGCCAGCTCACCACTACCTGGACAGGGGGCGATTGGAAGGGAGACCCAGTACTTC
TRBJ1-4 | NA | TRBD1 | TRBV6-1 | CASSVQMTGGYGKLFF | TGTGCCAGCAGTGTCCAGATGACAGGGGGCTATGGAAAACTGTTTTTT
TRBJ2-5 | NA | NA | TRBV5-1 | CASSLNKGDQYF | TGCGCCAGCAGCTTGAACAAGGGGGACCAGTACTTC
TRBJ2-5 | NA | NA | TRBV5-1 | CASSARREQETQYF | TGCGCCAGCAGCGCTCGCCGGGAGCAAGAGACCCAGTACTTC
TRBJ1-1 | NA | NA | TRBV10-1 | CASSGGQLSRPLMNTEAFF | TGCGCCAGCAGTGGAGGGCAGCTTAGTCGGCCGTTAATGAACACTGAAGCTTTCTTT
TRBJ2-3 | NA | TRBD2 | TRBV29-1 | CSVEAGGRDTQYF | TGCAGCGTTGAGGCGGGGGGGAGGGATACGCAGTATTTT
TRBJ2-3 | NA | TRBD1 | TRBV2 | CASSGPQGFGTDTQYF | TGTGCCAGCAGTGGACCACAGGGGTTCGGCACAGATACGCAGTATTTT
TRBJ2-5 | once | NA | TRBV2 | CASSGVRQETQYF | TGTGCCAGCAGTGGGGTGAGGCAAGAGACCCAGTACTTC
TRBJ1-1 | few | NA | TRBV5-1 | CASRPLTAQNTEAFF | TGCGCCAGCAGGCCCCTGACAGCGCAGAACACTGAAGCTTTCTTT
TRBJ2-1 | NA | TRBD2 | TRBV7-2 | CASSLDSSGRYNEQFF | TGTGCCAGCAGCTTAGATTCTAGCGGGAGGTACAATGAGCAGTTCTTC
TRBJ1-1 | NA | TRBD1 | TRBV18 | CASSPLSLVGTGANTEAFF | TGTGCCAGCTCACCCCTATCTTTGGTGGGGACAGGGGCCAACACTGAAGCTTTCTTT
TRBJ2-5 | NA | NA | TRBV28 | CASSHGTRKLTQYF | TGTGCCAGCAGTCACGGGACAAGGAAGTTGACCCAGTACTTC
TRBJ2-7 | NA | TRBD2 | TRBV28 | CASSPPVAGGRMRQYF | TGTGCCAGCAGTCCCCCCGTGGCGGGGGGGAGGATGCGACAGTACTTC
TRBJ2-7 | NA | TRBD1 | TRBV18 | CASSTTGQTEQYF | TGTGCCAGCTCAACGACGGGACAGACCGAGCAGTACTTC
TRBJ1-4 | NA | TRBD1 | TRBV7-6 | CASSSELQGGKLFF | TGTGCCAGCAGCTCAGAACTCCAGGGGGGAAAACTGTTTTTT
TRBJ2-5 | NA | NA | TRBV19 | CASRVDSYQETQYF | TGTGCCAGTAGAGTTGATAGCTATCAAGAGACCCAGTACTTC
TRBJ2-3 | NA | TRBD2 | TRBV30 | CAWRVGGAADTQYF | TGTGCCTGGAGGGTCGGGGGGGCGGCAGATACGCAGTATTTT
TRBJ2-7 | NA | TRBD1 | TRBV7-2 | CASSFGTGWYEQYF | TGTGCCAGCAGCTTCGGGACAGGGTGGTACGAGCAGTACTTC
TRBJ2-7 | NA | TRBD2 | TRBV7-6 | CASSLNTGGPLEQYF | TGTGCCAGCAGCTTGAATACGGGGGGGCCCCTCGAGCAGTACTTC
TRBJ1-4 | NA | NA | TRBV5-1 | CASSLQGSNEKLFF | TGCGCCAGCAGCTTACAGGGCTCTAATGAAAAACTGTTTTTT
TRBJ2-7 | few | NA | TRBV4-2 | CASSQASGANYEQYF | TGTGCCAGCAGCCAAGCAAGCGGTGCCAACTACGAGCAGTACTTC
TRBJ1-1 | NA | NA | TRBV28 | CASSRGNAGAAFF | TGTGCCAGCAGTCGGGGAAATGCAGGGGCAGCTTTCTTT
TRBJ2-7 | once | TRBD1 | TRBV7-2 | CASSLRGDRAYEQYF | TGTGCCAGCAGCCTCCGGGGGGACAGGGCCTACGAGCAGTACTTC
TRBJ2-1 | NA | NA | TRBV7-3 | CASSPGGNDEQFF | TGTGCCAGCAGCCCAGGGGGGAACGATGAGCAGTTCTTC